Listed below are T cell receptor beta chains from one sample, sequenced in a study of T cell responses to AZD1222 COVID-19 vaccine. Sequenced by immunoSEQ multiplex PCR; TCRdb stores in-frame clones only, minus some. This sample has 150,000 to 200,000 clones, with approximately 90% found just once. Sequencing used peripheral blood, obtained 28 days after the second AZD1222 dose. These receptors originate from an adult who received the AZD1222 COVID-19 vaccine. The CDR3 runs from the conserved cysteine through the conserved F or W. Each record gives: D gene, clone size, J gene, V gene, CDR3 protein, CDR3 DNA. A D gene is named only where the DNA matches it firmly. Clone size appears in some rows only: once, few, many, or a class for an expanded clone.

d_gene: -; abundance: -; j_gene: TRBJ1-1; v_gene: TRBV4-1; CDR3aa: CASSQNGGEGTEAFF; CDR3nt: TGCGCCAGCAGCCAGAACGGAGGGGAGGGGACTGAAGCTTTCTTT
d_gene: TRBD1; abundance: -; j_gene: TRBJ1-3; v_gene: TRBV19; CDR3aa: CARQDRVSGNTIYF; CDR3nt: TGTGCCCGACAGGACAGGGTATCTGGAAACACCATATATTTT
d_gene: TRBD1; abundance: -; j_gene: TRBJ1-6; v_gene: TRBV11-1; CDR3aa: CASSYRQGRSPLHF; CDR3nt: TGTGCCAGCAGCTACCGACAGGGAAGATCACCCCTCCACTTT
d_gene: -; abundance: once; j_gene: TRBJ2-3; v_gene: TRBV6-1; CDR3aa: CASSEEYGRDTQYF; CDR3nt: TGTGCCAGCAGTGAAGAATACGGCCGAGATACGCAGTATTTT
d_gene: TRBD2; abundance: -; j_gene: TRBJ2-5; v_gene: TRBV4-1; CDR3aa: CASSQDSSGGWETQYF; CDR3nt: TGCGCCAGCAGCCAAGATAGCAGCGGGGGGTGGGAGACCCAGTACTTC
d_gene: TRBD2; abundance: -; j_gene: TRBJ2-7; v_gene: TRBV6-1; CDR3aa: CASSERDYLSEQYF; CDR3nt: TGTGCCAGCAGTGAAAGGGACTACCTCTCCGAGCAGTACTTC
d_gene: -; abundance: -; j_gene: TRBJ1-5; v_gene: TRBV19; CDR3aa: CASSIRSPINQPQHF; CDR3nt: TGTGCCAGTAGTATTAGGTCCCCTATCAATCAGCCCCAGCATTTT
d_gene: -; abundance: -; j_gene: TRBJ2-3; v_gene: TRBV28; CDR3aa: CASSLGGGISTDTQYF; CDR3nt: TGTGCCAGCAGTCTAGGGGGGGGGATTAGCACAGATACGCAGTATTTT
d_gene: -; abundance: -; j_gene: TRBJ1-6; v_gene: TRBV7-9; CDR3aa: CASSSDGSSYNSPLHF; CDR3nt: TGTGCCAGCAGCTCCGACGGCAGCTCCTATAATTCACCCCTCCACTTT
d_gene: -; abundance: -; j_gene: TRBJ2-3; v_gene: TRBV27; CDR3aa: CASSLSSTDTQYF; CDR3nt: TGTGCCAGCAGTCTCTCTAGCACAGATACGCAGTATTTT
d_gene: -; abundance: -; j_gene: TRBJ2-5; v_gene: TRBV7-9; CDR3aa: CASSLETQYF; CDR3nt: TGTGCCAGCAGCCTGGAGACCCAGTACTTC
d_gene: -; abundance: -; j_gene: TRBJ1-1; v_gene: TRBV12-2; CDR3aa: CASRLFFRDAFPNTEAFF; CDR3nt: TGTGCAAGTCGCCTATTTTTCCGGGACGCCTTCCCCAACACTGAAGCTTTCTTT
d_gene: TRBD2; abundance: once; j_gene: TRBJ2-3; v_gene: TRBV7-8; CDR3aa: CAGGTSGTLDTQYF; CDR3nt: TGTGCCGGCGGGACTAGCGGGACTCTTGATACGCAGTATTTT
d_gene: -; abundance: -; j_gene: TRBJ2-5; v_gene: TRBV19; CDR3aa: CASSMRFETQYF; CDR3nt: TGTGCCAGTAGTATGAGATTTGAGACCCAGTACTTC
d_gene: -; abundance: -; j_gene: TRBJ1-6; v_gene: TRBV27; CDR3aa: CASSFGGRTYNSPLHF; CDR3nt: TGTGCCAGCAGTTTCGGGGGGCGTACCTATAATTCACCCCTCCACTTT
d_gene: TRBD2; abundance: -; j_gene: TRBJ2-7; v_gene: TRBV5-6; CDR3aa: CASSPGLAPSYEQYF; CDR3nt: TGTGCCAGCAGCCCTGGACTAGCGCCCTCCTACGAGCAGTACTTC
d_gene: TRBD1; abundance: -; j_gene: TRBJ1-2; v_gene: TRBV10-3; CDR3aa: CAISESMTGGSYGYTF; CDR3nt: TGTGCCATCAGTGAGTCGATGACAGGGGGTTCCTATGGCTACACCTTC
d_gene: -; abundance: -; j_gene: TRBJ1-3; v_gene: TRBV15; CDR3aa: CATSRDWNRASSGNTIYF; CDR3nt: TGTGCCACCAGCAGAGATTGGAACAGGGCGAGCTCTGGAAACACCATATATTTT
d_gene: -; abundance: -; j_gene: TRBJ1-6; v_gene: TRBV4-2; CDR3aa: CASSQPPGLSPLHF; CDR3nt: TGTGCCAGCAGCCAACCCCCCGGATTGTCACCCCTCCACTTT
d_gene: TRBD1; abundance: -; j_gene: TRBJ2-1; v_gene: TRBV24-1; CDR3aa: CATSDSTGGWGEQFF; CDR3nt: TGTGCCACCAGTGATTCCACAGGGGGGTGGGGTGAGCAGTTCTTC
d_gene: -; abundance: -; j_gene: TRBJ1-5; v_gene: TRBV9; CDR3aa: CASSEGMGSNQPQHF; CDR3nt: TGTGCCAGCAGCGAAGGGATGGGGAGCAATCAGCCCCAGCATTTT
d_gene: TRBD1; abundance: few; j_gene: TRBJ1-6; v_gene: TRBV10-3; CDR3aa: CASKQGADNSPLHF; CDR3nt: TGTGCCAGTAAACAGGGGGCCGATAATTCACCCCTCCACTTT
d_gene: TRBD2; abundance: -; j_gene: TRBJ2-5; v_gene: TRBV7-2; CDR3aa: CASSWTSGGMGTQYF; CDR3nt: TGTGCCAGCAGCTGGACTAGCGGGGGGATGGGGACCCAGTACTTC
d_gene: -; abundance: few; j_gene: TRBJ2-5; v_gene: TRBV10-3; CDR3aa: CAISAGRWETQYF; CDR3nt: TGTGCCATCAGTGCCGGGCGGTGGGAGACCCAGTACTTC
d_gene: -; abundance: few; j_gene: TRBJ1-2; v_gene: TRBV7-8; CDR3aa: CASSPGRVYGYTF; CDR3nt: TGTGCCAGCAGCCCGGGACGGGTCTATGGCTACACCTTC
d_gene: -; abundance: -; j_gene: TRBJ1-1; v_gene: TRBV6-5; CDR3aa: CASSPGPWDTEAFF; CDR3nt: TGTGCCAGCAGTCCGGGACCATGGGACACTGAAGCTTTCTTT
d_gene: TRBD1; abundance: once; j_gene: TRBJ1-2; v_gene: TRBV7-2; CDR3aa: CAITGPQGAYGYTF; CDR3nt: TGTGCCATCACTGGGCCCCAGGGGGCGTATGGCTACACCTTC
d_gene: -; abundance: once; j_gene: TRBJ2-7; v_gene: TRBV21-1; CDR3aa: CASSLRAPRRADSSYEQYF; CDR3nt: TGTGCCAGCAGCCTCAGGGCCCCACGACGGGCCGATAGCTCCTACGAGCAGTACTTC
d_gene: TRBD2; abundance: -; j_gene: TRBJ2-3; v_gene: TRBV10-1; CDR3aa: CASSSGSHGDTQYF; CDR3nt: TGCGCCAGCTCTAGCGGGAGCCATGGAGATACGCAGTATTTT
d_gene: TRBD2; abundance: -; j_gene: TRBJ2-1; v_gene: TRBV29-1; CDR3aa: CSVEGLAGGPLGYEQFF; CDR3nt: TGCAGCGTTGAAGGACTAGCGGGAGGCCCTTTAGGTTATGAGCAGTTCTTC
d_gene: TRBD1; abundance: -; j_gene: TRBJ1-1; v_gene: TRBV3-1/TRBV3-2; CDR3aa: CASSQCLRPGTGGCTEAFF; CDR3nt: TGTGCCAGCAGCCAATGCTTGCGCCCCGGGACAGGGGGGTGTACTGAAGCTTTCTTT
d_gene: -; abundance: -; j_gene: TRBJ2-7; v_gene: TRBV21-1; CDR3aa: CASSKDNFQSYEQYF; CDR3nt: TGTGCCAGCAGCAAAGACAACTTCCAGTCCTACGAGCAGTACTTC
d_gene: -; abundance: -; j_gene: TRBJ1-5; v_gene: TRBV4-1; CDR3aa: CASSQGEHQPQHF; CDR3nt: TGCGCCAGCAGCCAAGGAGAACATCAGCCCCAGCATTTT
d_gene: TRBD1; abundance: -; j_gene: TRBJ2-7; v_gene: TRBV6-5; CDR3aa: CASRGTGSSYEQYF; CDR3nt: TGTGCCAGCAGAGGGACAGGAAGCTCCTACGAGCAGTACTTC
d_gene: TRBD2; abundance: -; j_gene: TRBJ2-7; v_gene: TRBV4-2; CDR3aa: CASSQWSSGSSYEQYF; CDR3nt: TGTGCCAGCAGCCAATGGTCTAGCGGGAGCTCCTACGAGCAGTACTTC
d_gene: TRBD2; abundance: once; j_gene: TRBJ2-3; v_gene: TRBV11-2; CDR3aa: CASSFSSGGRTDTQYF; CDR3nt: TGTGCCAGCAGCTTTAGTAGCGGGGGGCGCACAGATACGCAGTATTTT
d_gene: -; abundance: once; j_gene: TRBJ2-7; v_gene: TRBV12-5; CDR3aa: CASGLWVRPLYEQYF; CDR3nt: TGTGCTAGTGGTTTGTGGGTAAGACCTTTGTACGAGCAGTACTTC
d_gene: TRBD2; abundance: -; j_gene: TRBJ2-1; v_gene: TRBV6-5; CDR3aa: CASSLAQLARNEQFF; CDR3nt: TGTGCCAGCAGCCTAGCCCAACTAGCGCGGAATGAGCAGTTCTTC
d_gene: -; abundance: -; j_gene: TRBJ2-7; v_gene: TRBV7-9; CDR3aa: CASSLGTRQGSDEQYF; CDR3nt: TGTGCCAGCAGCTTAGGAACGCGGCAGGGGTCCGACGAGCAGTACTTC
d_gene: -; abundance: few; j_gene: TRBJ1-5; v_gene: TRBV9; CDR3aa: CASSVGPDSNQPQHF; CDR3nt: TGTGCCAGCAGCGTAGGGCCCGATAGCAATCAGCCCCAGCATTTT
d_gene: TRBD1; abundance: -; j_gene: TRBJ1-6; v_gene: TRBV11-2; CDR3aa: CASSFGQGGPLHF; CDR3nt: TGTGCCAGCAGCTTCGGACAGGGTGGCCCCCTCCACTTT
d_gene: -; abundance: -; j_gene: TRBJ2-7; v_gene: TRBV12-5; CDR3aa: CASGLGHEQYF; CDR3nt: TGTGCTAGTGGTTTGGGCCACGAGCAGTACTTC
d_gene: -; abundance: -; j_gene: TRBJ2-1; v_gene: TRBV10-3; CDR3aa: CAISETGEYYNEQFF; CDR3nt: TGTGCCATCAGTGAAACGGGAGAATACTACAATGAGCAGTTCTTC
d_gene: TRBD1; abundance: -; j_gene: TRBJ1-2; v_gene: TRBV12-5; CDR3aa: CASGSYGRQGRSTGYTF; CDR3nt: TGTGCTAGTGGTTCATACGGGAGACAGGGGAGATCAACGGGCTACACCTTC
d_gene: -; abundance: -; j_gene: TRBJ2-1; v_gene: TRBV7-9; CDR3aa: CASSSRDNYNEQFF; CDR3nt: TGTGCCAGCAGCTCCCGGGACAACTACAATGAGCAGTTCTTC
d_gene: -; abundance: -; j_gene: TRBJ1-3; v_gene: TRBV14; CDR3aa: CASSHVGVANTIYF; CDR3nt: TGTGCCAGCAGCCACGTAGGGGTGGCAAACACCATATATTTT
d_gene: -; abundance: -; j_gene: TRBJ1-4; v_gene: TRBV5-6; CDR3aa: CASSLGRNANEKLFF; CDR3nt: TGTGCCAGCAGCTTGGGACGGAACGCTAATGAAAAACTGTTTTTT
d_gene: -; abundance: -; j_gene: TRBJ2-3; v_gene: TRBV9; CDR3aa: CASSVVGNTYTDTQYF; CDR3nt: TGTGCCAGCAGCGTAGTAGGTAATACCTACACAGATACGCAGTATTTT
d_gene: -; abundance: -; j_gene: TRBJ2-1; v_gene: TRBV28; CDR3aa: CASSPPNNEQFF; CDR3nt: TGTGCCAGCAGTCCCCCTAACAATGAGCAGTTCTTC
d_gene: TRBD1; abundance: -; j_gene: TRBJ2-1; v_gene: TRBV2; CDR3aa: CASSVGQGGYNEQFF; CDR3nt: TGTGCCAGCAGTGTCGGACAGGGAGGATACAATGAGCAGTTCTTC
d_gene: -; abundance: -; j_gene: TRBJ1-6; v_gene: TRBV2; CDR3aa: CASRDRYNLDNSPLHF; CDR3nt: TGTGCCAGCAGGGACCGGTATAACCTTGATAATTCACCCCTCCACTTT
d_gene: -; abundance: -; j_gene: TRBJ1-6; v_gene: TRBV27; CDR3aa: CASRTGSSYNSPLHF; CDR3nt: TGTGCCAGCAGGACTGGGAGCTCCTATAATTCACCCCTCCACTTT
d_gene: TRBD1; abundance: -; j_gene: TRBJ2-3; v_gene: TRBV6-6; CDR3aa: CASSSPRDRGTDTQYF; CDR3nt: TGTGCCAGCAGTTCCCCTCGGGACAGGGGTACAGATACGCAGTATTTT